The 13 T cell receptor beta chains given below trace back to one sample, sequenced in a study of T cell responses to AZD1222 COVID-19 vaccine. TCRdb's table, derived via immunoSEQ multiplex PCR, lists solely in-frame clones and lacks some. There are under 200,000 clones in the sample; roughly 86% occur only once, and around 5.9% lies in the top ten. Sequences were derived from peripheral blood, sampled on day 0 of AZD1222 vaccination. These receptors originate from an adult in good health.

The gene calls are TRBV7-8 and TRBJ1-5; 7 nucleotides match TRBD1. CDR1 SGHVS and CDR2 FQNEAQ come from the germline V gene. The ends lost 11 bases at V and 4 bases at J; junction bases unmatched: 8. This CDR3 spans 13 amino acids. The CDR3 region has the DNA TGTGCCCTCCGGAAGACAGGGAATCAGCCCCAGCATTTT. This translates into CALRKTGNQPQHF.

CDR3: CASSYEAGEGSYNEQFF. Here the CDR3 DNA reads TGTGCCAGCAGTTACGAAGCGGGAGAAGGGTCCTACAATGAGCAGTTCTTC. The chain couples TRBV6-2 or TRBV6-3 to TRBJ2-1; 8 bases fit TRBD2. The germline V gene has CDR1 MNHEY and CDR2 SVGEGT. The CDR3 is made up of 17 amino acids. The V and J ends lost 2 bases and 1 base, in that order; junction bases with no gene match: 7.

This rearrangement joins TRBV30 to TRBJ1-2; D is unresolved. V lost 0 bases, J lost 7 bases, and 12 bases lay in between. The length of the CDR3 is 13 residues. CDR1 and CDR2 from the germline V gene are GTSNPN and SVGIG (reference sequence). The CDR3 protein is CAWSVSTDVGYTF. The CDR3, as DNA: TGTGCCTGGAGTGTAAGTACAGACGTTGGCTACACCTTC.

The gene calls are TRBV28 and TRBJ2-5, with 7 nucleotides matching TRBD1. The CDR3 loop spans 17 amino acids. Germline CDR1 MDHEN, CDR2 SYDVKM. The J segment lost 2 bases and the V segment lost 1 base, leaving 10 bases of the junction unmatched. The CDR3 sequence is CASSLFLTRDRQETQYF. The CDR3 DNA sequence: TGTGCCAGCAGTTTATTCCTGACCCGGGACAGACAAGAGACCCAGTACTTC.

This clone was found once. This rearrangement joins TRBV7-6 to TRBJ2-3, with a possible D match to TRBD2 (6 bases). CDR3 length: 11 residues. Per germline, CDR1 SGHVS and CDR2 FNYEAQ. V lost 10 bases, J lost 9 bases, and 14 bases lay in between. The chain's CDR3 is CAIPVGGTQYF. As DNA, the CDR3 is TGTGCCATCCCGGTGGGAGGCACGCAGTATTTT.

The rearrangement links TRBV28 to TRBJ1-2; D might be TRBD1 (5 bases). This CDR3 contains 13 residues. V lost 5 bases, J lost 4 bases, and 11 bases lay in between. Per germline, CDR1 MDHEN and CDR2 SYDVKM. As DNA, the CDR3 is TGTGCCAGCAGTGTGACAGTTGGCTATGGCTACACCTTC. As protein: CASSVTVGYGYTF.

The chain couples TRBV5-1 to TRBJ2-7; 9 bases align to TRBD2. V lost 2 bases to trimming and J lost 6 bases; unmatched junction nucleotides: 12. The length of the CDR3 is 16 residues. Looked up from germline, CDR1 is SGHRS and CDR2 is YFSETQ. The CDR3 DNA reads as TGCGCCAGCAGCTTAAGTGGTGGCGGGAGGGCCGGCGAGCAGTACTTC. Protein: CASSLSGGGRAGEQYF.

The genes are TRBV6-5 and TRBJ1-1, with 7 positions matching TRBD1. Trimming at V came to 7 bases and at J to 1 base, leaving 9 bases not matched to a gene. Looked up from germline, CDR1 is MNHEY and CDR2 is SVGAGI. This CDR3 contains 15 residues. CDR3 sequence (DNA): TGTGCCAGCAACCACAGGGGAGTAGGGAACACTGAAGCTTTCTTT. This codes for CASNHRGVGNTEAFF.

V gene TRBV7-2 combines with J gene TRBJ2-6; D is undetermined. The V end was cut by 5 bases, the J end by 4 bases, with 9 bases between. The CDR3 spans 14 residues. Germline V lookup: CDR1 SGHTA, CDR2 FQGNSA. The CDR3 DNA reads TGTGCCAGCAGCCTATCGGACGGGGCCAACGTCCTGACTTTC. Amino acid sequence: CASSLSDGANVLTF.

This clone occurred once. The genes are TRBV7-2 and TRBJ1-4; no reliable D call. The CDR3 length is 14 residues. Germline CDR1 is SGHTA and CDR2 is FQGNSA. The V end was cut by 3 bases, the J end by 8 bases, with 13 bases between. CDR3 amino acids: CASSFSPAGEKLFF. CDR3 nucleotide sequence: TGTGCCAGCAGCTTTTCTCCGGCCGGAGAAAAACTGTTTTTT. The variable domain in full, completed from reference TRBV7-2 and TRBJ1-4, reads GAGVSQSPSNKVTEKGKDVELRCDPISGHTALYWYRQSLGQGLEFLIYFQGNSAPDKSGLPSDRFSAERTGGSVSTLTIQRTQQEDSAVYLCASSFSPAGEKLFFGSGTQLSVL.

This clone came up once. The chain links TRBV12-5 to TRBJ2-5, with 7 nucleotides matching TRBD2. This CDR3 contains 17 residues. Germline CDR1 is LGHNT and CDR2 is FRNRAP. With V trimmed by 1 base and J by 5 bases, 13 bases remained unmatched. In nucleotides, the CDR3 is TGTGCTAGTGGTTTGGGGCTCCAGGCGGGAGCCACTGAGACCCAGTACTTC. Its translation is CASGLGLQAGATETQYF.

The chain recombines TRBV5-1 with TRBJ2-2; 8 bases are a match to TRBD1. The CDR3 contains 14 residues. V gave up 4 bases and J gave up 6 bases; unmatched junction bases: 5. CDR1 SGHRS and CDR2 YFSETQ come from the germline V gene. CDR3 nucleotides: TGCGCCAGCAGCCTCCTACAGGGGGCCGGGGAGCTGTTTTTT. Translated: CASSLLQGAGELFF.

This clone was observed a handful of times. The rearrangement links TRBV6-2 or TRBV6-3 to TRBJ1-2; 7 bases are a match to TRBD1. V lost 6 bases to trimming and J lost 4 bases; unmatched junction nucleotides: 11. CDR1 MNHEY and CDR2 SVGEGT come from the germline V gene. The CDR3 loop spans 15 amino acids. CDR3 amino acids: CASSPPSDRVYGYTF. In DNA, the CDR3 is TGTGCCAGCAGCCCTCCCTCCGACAGGGTCTATGGCTACACCTTC.